This T cell receptor (beta chain) was identified in a study of CD8+ T cells in alopecia areata. Overall study: Tofacitinib dosing lasted 6 to 18 months, which was then followed by 6 months off drug.

CDR1 is MNHEY, CDR2 SMNVEV, per germline (reference sequence). V was cut by 5 bases and J by 2 bases, with 10 bases left in between. The CDR3 extends over 13 amino acids. Extracted RNA was reverse transcribed into cDNA, the sequencing template. The repertoire was sequenced with immunoSEQ multiplex PCR; TCRdb's copy has only in-frame clones and lacks some. The sample has about 180,000 clones; 50% to 60% are singletons. Sequencing was performed on CD4+ T cells sorted from blood, taken at week 0. The rearrangement joins TRBV27 to TRBJ2-7, with D tentatively TRBD1 or TRBD2 (5 bases each). The source of this sequence is a human donor with alopecia areata. CDR3 coding DNA: TGTGCCAGCAGTAAGGGGACCCCCTACGAGCAGTACTTC. Translation: CASSKGTPYEQYF.